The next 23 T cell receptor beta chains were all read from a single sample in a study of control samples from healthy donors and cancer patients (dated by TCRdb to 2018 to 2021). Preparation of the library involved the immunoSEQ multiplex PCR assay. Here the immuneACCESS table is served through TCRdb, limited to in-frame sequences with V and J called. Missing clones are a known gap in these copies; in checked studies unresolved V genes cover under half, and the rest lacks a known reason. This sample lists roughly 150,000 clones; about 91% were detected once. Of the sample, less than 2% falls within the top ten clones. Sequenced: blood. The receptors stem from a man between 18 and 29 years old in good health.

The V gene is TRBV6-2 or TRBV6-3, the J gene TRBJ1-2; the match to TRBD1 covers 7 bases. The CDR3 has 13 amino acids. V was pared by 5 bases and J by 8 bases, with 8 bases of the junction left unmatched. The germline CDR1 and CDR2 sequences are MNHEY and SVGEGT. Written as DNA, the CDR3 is TGTGCCAGCAGTCCCGGGACAGAACGCGGCTACACCTTC. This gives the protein CASSPGTERGYTF.

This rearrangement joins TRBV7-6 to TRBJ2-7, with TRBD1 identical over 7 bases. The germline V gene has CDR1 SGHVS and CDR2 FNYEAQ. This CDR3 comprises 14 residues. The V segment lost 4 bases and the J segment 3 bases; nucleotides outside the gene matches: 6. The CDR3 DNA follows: TGTGCCAGCAGCTCCGGACAGGTAAACTACGAGCAGTACTTC. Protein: CASSSGQVNYEQYF.

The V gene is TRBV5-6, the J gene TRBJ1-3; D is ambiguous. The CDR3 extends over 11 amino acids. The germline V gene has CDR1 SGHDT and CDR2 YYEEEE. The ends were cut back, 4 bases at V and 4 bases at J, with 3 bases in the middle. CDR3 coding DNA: TGTGCCAGCAGCATCGGAAACACCATATATTTT. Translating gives CASSIGNTIYF.

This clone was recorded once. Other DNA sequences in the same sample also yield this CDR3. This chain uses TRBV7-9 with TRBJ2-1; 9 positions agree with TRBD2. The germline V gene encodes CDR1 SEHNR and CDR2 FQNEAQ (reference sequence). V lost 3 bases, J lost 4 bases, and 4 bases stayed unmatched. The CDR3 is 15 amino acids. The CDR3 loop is CASSLGSGGYNEQFF. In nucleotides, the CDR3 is TGTGCCAGCAGCTTGGGTAGCGGGGGATACAATGAGCAGTTCTTC.

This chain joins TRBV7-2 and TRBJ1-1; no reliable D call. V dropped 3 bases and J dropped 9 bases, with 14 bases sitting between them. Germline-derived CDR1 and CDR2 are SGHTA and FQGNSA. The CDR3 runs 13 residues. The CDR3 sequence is CASSLGLDGKAFF. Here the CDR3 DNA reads TGTGCCAGCAGCTTGGGCCTAGACGGGAAAGCTTTCTTT.

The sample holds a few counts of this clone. CDR3 amino acids: CASSYRRGWGNTIYF. The DNA of the CDR3 is TGTGCCAGCAGTTACCGGAGGGGATGGGGAAACACCATATATTTT. V gene TRBV6-5 combines with J gene TRBJ1-3, with D tentatively TRBD1 (5 bases). The V end lost 2 bases, the J end lost 4 bases, and 12 bases lay between the germline ends. Germline V gives CDR1 MNHEY, CDR2 SVGAGI. This CDR3 is 15 amino acids long.

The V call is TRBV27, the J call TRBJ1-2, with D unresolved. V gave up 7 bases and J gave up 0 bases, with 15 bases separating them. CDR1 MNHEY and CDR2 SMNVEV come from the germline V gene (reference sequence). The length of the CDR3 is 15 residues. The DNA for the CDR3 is TGTGCCAGCACCCCCCTTTTTCCAGCTAACTATGGCTACACCTTC. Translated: CASTPLFPANYGYTF.

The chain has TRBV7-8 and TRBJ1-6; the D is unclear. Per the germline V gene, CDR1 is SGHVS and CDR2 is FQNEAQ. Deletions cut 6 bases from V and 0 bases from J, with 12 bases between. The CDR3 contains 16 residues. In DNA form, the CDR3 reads TGTGCCAGCAGACTTCTGGGGAGCTCCTATAATTCACCCCTCCACTTT. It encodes CASRLLGSSYNSPLHF.

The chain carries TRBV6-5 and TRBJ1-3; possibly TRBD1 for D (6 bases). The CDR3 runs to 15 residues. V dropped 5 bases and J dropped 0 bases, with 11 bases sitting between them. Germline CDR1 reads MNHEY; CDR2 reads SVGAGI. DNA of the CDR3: TGTGCCAGCAGTACAGGGTCGTACTCTGGAAACACCATATATTTT. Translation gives CASSTGSYSGNTIYF.

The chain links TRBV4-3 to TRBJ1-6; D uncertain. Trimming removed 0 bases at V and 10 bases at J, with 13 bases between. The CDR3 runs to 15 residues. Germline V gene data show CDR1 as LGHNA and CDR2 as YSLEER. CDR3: CASSQELTNQSPLHF. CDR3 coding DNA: TGCGCCAGCAGCCAAGAGCTGACTAATCAGTCACCCCTCCACTTT.

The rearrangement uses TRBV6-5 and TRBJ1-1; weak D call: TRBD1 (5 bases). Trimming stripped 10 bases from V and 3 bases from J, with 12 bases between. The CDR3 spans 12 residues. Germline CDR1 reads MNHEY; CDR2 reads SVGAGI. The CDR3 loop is CATTGLHTEAFF. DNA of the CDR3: TGTGCCACCACAGGACTTCACACTGAAGCTTTCTTT.

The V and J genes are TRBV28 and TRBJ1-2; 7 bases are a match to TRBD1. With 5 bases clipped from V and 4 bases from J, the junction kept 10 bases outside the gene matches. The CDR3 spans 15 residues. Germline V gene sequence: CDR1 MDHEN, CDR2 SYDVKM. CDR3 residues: CASSMKQGFVYGYTF. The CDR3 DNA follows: TGTGCCAGCAGTATGAAACAGGGGTTCGTCTATGGCTACACCTTC.

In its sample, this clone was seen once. As DNA, the CDR3 is TGCGCCAGCAGCTTGCATAGTCGGGACGAGCAGTACTTC. This encodes CASSLHSRDEQYF. This chain connects TRBV5-1 to TRBJ2-7, with D unresolved. There are 13 residues in the CDR3. The V end was cut by 1 base, the J end by 5 bases, with 10 bases between. Per germline, CDR1 SGHRS and CDR2 YFSETQ.

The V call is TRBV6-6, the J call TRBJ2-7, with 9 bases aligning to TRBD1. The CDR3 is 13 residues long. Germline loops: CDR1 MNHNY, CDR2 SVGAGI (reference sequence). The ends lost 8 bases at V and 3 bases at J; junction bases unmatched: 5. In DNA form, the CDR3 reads TGTGCCAGCCGGGGACAGGGAAACTACGAGCAGTACTTC. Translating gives CASRGQGNYEQYF.

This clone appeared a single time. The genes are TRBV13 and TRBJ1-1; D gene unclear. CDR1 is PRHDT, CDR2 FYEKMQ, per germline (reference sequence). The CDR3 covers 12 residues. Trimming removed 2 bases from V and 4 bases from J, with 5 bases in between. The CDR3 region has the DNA TGTGCCAGCAGCTTATTAACCACTGAAGCTTTCTTT. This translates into CASSLLTTEAFF.

The CDR3 is CASSYGTGYEQYF. Written as DNA, the CDR3 is TGTGCCAGCAGTTACGGGACAGGCTACGAGCAGTACTTC. The chain combines TRBV6-2 or TRBV6-3 with TRBJ2-7, with 8 bases identical to TRBD1. Trimming removed 2 bases from V and 3 bases from J; junction bases left unmatched: 0. Germline CDR1 is MNHEY and CDR2 is SVGEGT. The CDR3 totals 13 residues.

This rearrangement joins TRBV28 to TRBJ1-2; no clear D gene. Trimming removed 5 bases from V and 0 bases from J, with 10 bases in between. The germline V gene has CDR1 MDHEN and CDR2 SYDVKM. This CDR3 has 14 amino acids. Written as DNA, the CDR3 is TGTGCCAGCAGTACCTTGGATGCTAACTATGGCTACACCTTC. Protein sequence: CASSTLDANYGYTF.

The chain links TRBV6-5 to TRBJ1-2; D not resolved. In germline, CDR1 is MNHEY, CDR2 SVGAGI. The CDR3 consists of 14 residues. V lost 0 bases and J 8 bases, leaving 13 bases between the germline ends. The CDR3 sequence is CASSYSRGSKGYTF. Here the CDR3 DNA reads TGTGCCAGCAGTTACTCGCGGGGTAGTAAAGGCTACACCTTC.

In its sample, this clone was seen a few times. CDR3 DNA sequence: TGCGCCAGCAGGGTGAATTACTTGTGTTGCAATCAGCCCCAGCATTTT. As protein: CASRVNYLCCNQPQHF. This rearrangement joins TRBV10-1 to TRBJ1-5; no clear D. Deletions cut 6 bases from V and 2 bases from J, with 17 bases between. Germline V gives CDR1 WNHNN, CDR2 SYGVQD (reference sequence). The CDR3 spans 16 residues.

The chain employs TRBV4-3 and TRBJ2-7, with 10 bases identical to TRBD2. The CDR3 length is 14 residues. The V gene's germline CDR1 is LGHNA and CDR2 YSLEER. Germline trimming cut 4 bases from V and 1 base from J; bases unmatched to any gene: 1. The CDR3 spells CASSRGLASYEQYF. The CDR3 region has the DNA TGCGCCAGCAGCCGGGGACTAGCGTCCTACGAGCAGTACTTC.

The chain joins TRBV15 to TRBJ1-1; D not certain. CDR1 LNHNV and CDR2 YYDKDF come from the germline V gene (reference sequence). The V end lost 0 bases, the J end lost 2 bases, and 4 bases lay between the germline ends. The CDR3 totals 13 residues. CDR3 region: CATSRDLNTEAFF. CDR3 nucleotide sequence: TGTGCCACCAGCAGAGACCTAAACACTGAAGCTTTCTTT.

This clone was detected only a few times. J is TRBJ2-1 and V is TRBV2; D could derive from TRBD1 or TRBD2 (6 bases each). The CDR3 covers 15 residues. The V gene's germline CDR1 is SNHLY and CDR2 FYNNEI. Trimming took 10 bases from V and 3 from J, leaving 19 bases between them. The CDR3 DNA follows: TGTGCCACCGGTAACAGGGAGGTTAACTACAATGAGCAGTTCTTC. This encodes CATGNREVNYNEQFF. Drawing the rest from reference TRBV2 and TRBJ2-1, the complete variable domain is EPEVTQTPSHQVTQMGQEVILRCVPISNHLYFYWYRQILGQKVEFLVSFYNNEISEKSEIFDDQFSVERPDGSNFTLKIRSTKLEDSAMYFCATGNREVNYNEQFFGPGTRLTVL.

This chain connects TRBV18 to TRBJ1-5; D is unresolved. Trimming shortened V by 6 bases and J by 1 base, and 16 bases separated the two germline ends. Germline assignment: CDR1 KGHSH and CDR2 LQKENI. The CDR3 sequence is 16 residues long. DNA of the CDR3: TGTGCCAGCTCTCCCCCAGGCACAGAGAGCAATCAGCCCCAGCATTTT. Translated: CASSPPGTESNQPQHF.